Listed below are T cell receptor beta chains from one sample, sequenced in a study of cytomegalovirus exposure and HLA in healthy donors. Profiled with immunoSEQ multiplex PCR; TCRdb holds only in-frame clones, not every one. Of 160,000 or so clones in the sample, roughly 80% were seen once. The specimen sequenced was PBMCs. The receptors shown here come from a man in his thirties or forties in good health and CMV-seropositive. Each CDR3 is given with its conserved first and last residue. The D gene is left open where the match is weak. Rows give clone size only sometimes, using once, few, many, or a class for an expanded clone.

TRBJ2-7,TRBV5-6,NA,NA,TGTGCCAGCAGCTTTGGCGGGATCTCCTACGAGCAGTACTTC,CASSFGGISYEQYF
TRBJ2-1,TRBV11-2,medium-sized,TRBD2,TGTGCCAGCAGCTTAGCTAGCGGGGGGGAACCCTACAATGAGCAGTTCTTC,CASSLASGGEPYNEQFF
TRBJ2-1,TRBV6-1,once,TRBD2,TGTGCCTCCTCGACTAGCGGGAAGACCAATGAGCAGTTCTTC,CASSTSGKTNEQFF
TRBJ1-4,TRBV27,NA,NA,TGTGCCACCAGACCGATGGGCGCTAATGAAAAACTGTTTTTT,CATRPMGANEKLFF
TRBJ2-7,TRBV2,few,NA,TGTGCCAGCAGCGGGGACTCCTACGAGCAGTACTTC,CASSGDSYEQYF
TRBJ1-3,TRBV28,NA,NA,TGTGCCAGCGTTGCTGCGGAAAACACCATATATTTT,CASVAAENTIYF
TRBJ1-1,TRBV11-2,once,TRBD1,TGTGCCAGCAGCCCGGACAGGGACTCTGAAGCTTTCTTT,CASSPDRDSEAFF
TRBJ2-1,TRBV29-1,NA,TRBD1,TGCAGCGTTGAAGATGTCGGTCGGGCAGGGGGCGAGTTCTTC,CSVEDVGRAGGEFF
TRBJ2-7,TRBV29-1,NA,TRBD1,TGCAGCGTTATTGGGACAGCAGCCTACGAGCAGTACTTC,CSVIGTAAYEQYF
TRBJ2-7,TRBV5-1,NA,NA,TGCGCCAGCAGCTTCACCGTGCTGGGACAAAGCTCCTACGAGCAGTACTTC,CASSFTVLGQSSYEQYF
TRBJ2-3,TRBV7-3,NA,NA,TGTGCCAGCAGCTTAATTGGGAGTAGCACAGATACGCAGTATTTT,CASSLIGSSTDTQYF
TRBJ1-4,TRBV12-5,NA,NA,TGTGCTAGTGGTTTGCCCTCTTTGCAGGGTATTAATGAAAAACTGTTTTTT,CASGLPSLQGINEKLFF
TRBJ2-7,TRBV20-1,few,TRBD2,TGCAGTGGCGGGAGCTCCTACGAGCAGTACTTC,CSGGSSYEQYF
TRBJ1-2,TRBV6-5,once,TRBD1,TGTGCCAGCAGTAGCATTACAGGGGAGCATGGCTACACCTTC,CASSSITGEHGYTF
TRBJ1-3,TRBV28,NA,NA,TGTGCCAGCAGTTCGTGGGGCGGTTTTGACTCGGTCGGGCAGGACACCATATATTTT,CASSSWGGFDSVGQDTIYF
TRBJ2-1,TRBV30,NA,NA,TGTGCCTGGAGCCCAATCGGCGGCTCCTACAATGAGCAGTTCTTC,CAWSPIGGSYNEQFF
TRBJ2-2,TRBV5-1,NA,NA,TGCGCCAGCGGCCGGGACTGGAACACCGGGGAGCTGTTTTTT,CASGRDWNTGELFF
TRBJ2-1,TRBV28,NA,TRBD2,TGTGCCAGCTCTACTAGCGGGAGAAACAATGAGCAGTTCTTC,CASSTSGRNNEQFF
TRBJ1-4,TRBV6-6,NA,TRBD1,TGTGCCAGCAGTTACTCGACAGGGCTTAATGAAAAACTGTTTTTT,CASSYSTGLNEKLFF
TRBJ2-3,TRBV2,NA,TRBD2,TGTGCCAGTCACCCCGGGACTAGCGGGAGTAGCCCAGATACGCAGTATTTT,CASHPGTSGSSPDTQYF
TRBJ2-2,TRBV2,NA,TRBD1,TGTGCCAGCAGGCAAGTTCGACAGGGGCTCTCCGGGGAGCTGTTTTTT,CASRQVRQGLSGELFF
TRBJ2-7,TRBV5-3,NA,NA,TGTGCCAGAAGCTTGATGGACAAGCCCTACGAGCAGTACTTC,CARSLMDKPYEQYF
TRBJ2-7,TRBV15,NA,TRBD1,TGTGCCTGCAAAGTGGACAGGGGAGGTGTGGCGGGAGACCCCTCTTCCTACGAGCAGTACTTC,CACKVDRGGVAGDPSSYEQYF
TRBJ2-3,TRBV28,NA,NA,TGTGCCAGCTCCCCCCTCCGGGGTGACCTAACAGATACGCAGTATTTT,CASSPLRGDLTDTQYF
TRBJ2-6,TRBV27,once,NA,TGTGCCAGCACCGACCAGGCGAGAATAGCTGGGGCCAACGTCCTGACTTTC,CASTDQARIAGANVLTF
TRBJ2-7,TRBV9,NA,TRBD1,TGTGCCAGCAGCCCTTGGGACAGGGTATACGAGCAGTACTTC,CASSPWDRVYEQYF
TRBJ2-6,TRBV27,NA,TRBD1,TGTGCCAGCAGTTCCGCCTCGGGACAGCACTTCTCTGGGGCCAACGTCCTGACTTTC,CASSSASGQHFSGANVLTF
TRBJ2-7,TRBV11-1,NA,NA,TGTGCCAGCAGCCGGTGGCAGGAACGCGAGCAGTACTTC,CASSRWQEREQYF
TRBJ2-7,TRBV5-4,NA,NA,TGTGCCAGCAGCCCCGGAGGAGCGAAAGAATACGAGCAGTACTTC,CASSPGGAKEYEQYF
TRBJ2-3,TRBV6-1,NA,TRBD2,TGTGCCAGCAGTGAAACGGCGGGAGGGCCAGATACGCAGTATTTT,CASSETAGGPDTQYF
TRBJ1-2,TRBV7-2,NA,NA,TGTGCCAGCAGCTTAGTTGACGGGGGCTACACCTTC,CASSLVDGGYTF
TRBJ1-1,TRBV6-4,once,NA,TGTGCCAGCAGGGACGGGAGGAGCACTGAAGCTTTCTTT,CASRDGRSTEAFF
TRBJ1-5,TRBV19,NA,NA,TGTGCCAGTAGTTCCCCCCGGGTACTCAATCAGCCCCAGCATTTT,CASSSPRVLNQPQHF
TRBJ2-5,TRBV29-1,NA,TRBD2,TGCAGCGCTTTCGGACTAGCGGGATTCGGGGAGACCCAGTACTTC,CSAFGLAGFGETQYF
TRBJ2-1,TRBV14,NA,NA,TGTGCCAGCAGCCTCCCCGGGACTCAAGCCAACAATGAGCAGTTCTTC,CASSLPGTQANNEQFF
TRBJ2-1,TRBV7-3,NA,NA,TGTGCCAGCAGCTTATACAGCCGTAGCTCCTACAATGAGCAGTTCTTC,CASSLYSRSSYNEQFF
TRBJ2-3,TRBV19,NA,TRBD2,TGTGCCAGTAGTGTCCGGGACTACACAGATACGCAGTATTTT,CASSVRDYTDTQYF
TRBJ1-1,TRBV6-5,NA,TRBD1,TGTGCCAGCAGTACTAATCAGGGGGGAACTGAAGCTTTCTTT,CASSTNQGGTEAFF
TRBJ2-7,TRBV4-1,few,TRBD2,TGCGCCAGCAGCCAAATCGGACTAGCGGGAGGGCCGGGCGAGCAGTACTTC,CASSQIGLAGGPGEQYF
TRBJ2-4,TRBV27,NA,TRBD1,TGTGCCAGCAGTTCGACCGCTGACAGGGGATTCAAAAACATTCAGTACTTC,CASSSTADRGFKNIQYF
TRBJ2-1,TRBV7-6,NA,NA,TGTGCCAGCAGCTTAGCCGGTAGCGGTCCCTACAATGAGCAGTTCTTC,CASSLAGSGPYNEQFF
TRBJ2-7,TRBV28,once,NA,TGTGCCAGCCGGACTGTCTACGAGCAGTACTTC,CASRTVYEQYF
TRBJ1-2,TRBV28,NA,NA,TGTGCCAGCAGTTTAGTCTCAGGAGCGGACGGCTACACCTTC,CASSLVSGADGYTF
TRBJ2-3,TRBV7-2,NA,NA,TGTGCCAGCAGCGTCCAGGGGCGAGAGGATACGCAGTATTTT,CASSVQGREDTQYF
TRBJ2-7,TRBV19,NA,TRBD1,TGTGCCAGTAGTCCTGGGACAGGGGGCGGTTACGAGCAGTACTTC,CASSPGTGGGYEQYF
TRBJ2-1,TRBV14,NA,NA,TGTGCCAGCAGCCAAGTTGCGGGACTTATTAATGAGCAGTTCTTC,CASSQVAGLINEQFF
TRBJ1-1,TRBV5-1,NA,NA,TGCGCCAGCAGCCCACAGGGTACCACAAATGAAGCTTTCTTT,CASSPQGTTNEAFF
TRBJ2-5,TRBV28,NA,TRBD1,TGTGCCAGCAGCTATAGGACAGGTTCGTGGGAGACCCAGTACTTC,CASSYRTGSWETQYF
TRBJ1-5,TRBV7-8,NA,TRBD1,TGTGCCAGCAGCTTGGGACAGGGCCATAGCAATCAGCCCCAGCATTTT,CASSLGQGHSNQPQHF
TRBJ1-3,TRBV5-1,NA,TRBD1,TGCGCCAGCAGTCCAGGACAGGACGGAAACACCATATATTTT,CASSPGQDGNTIYF